The clone carrying this T cell receptor (beta chain) has just a few counts. The ends were cut back, 6 bases at V and 3 bases at J, with 14 bases in the middle. Germline V CDR1 and CDR2: MDHEN, SYDVKM. The CDR3 runs 15 residues. Amplified TCR beta CDR3 regions came from RNA transcripts. An initial round of RT-PCR targeting the TCR CDR3 relied on the HTBI primer set. TCRdb reanalysed the multiplex PCR reads using MiXCR and keeps one entry per CDR3 protein. The sample has about 640,000 distinct CDR3 sequences; about 20% are singletons. The record originates from a study of T cells in Graves' hyperthyroidism and ophthalmopathy.

The sequenced material came from blood. The TCR was taken from a man aged 30 to 45 with Graves' ophthalmopathy. The chain employs TRBV28 and TRBJ1-4; D gene unclear. DNA for the CDR3: TGTGCCAGCAGCCTCGGCCGGGTCCCTAATGAAAAACTGTTTTTT. Translating it yields CASSLGRVPNEKLFF.